These 2 T cell receptor beta chains share one sample of origin, sequenced in a study of shared clonotypes between healthy human individuals. Clones were sequenced by immunoSEQ multiplex PCR, and TCRdb holds only the in-frame ones, with some missing. The profile shows approximately 460,000 clones, around 77% of them singletons. Sequenced: PBMCs. These receptors came from a woman aged 40 to 50 in good health. Some clones in this sample may be carry-over from other donors' samples.

Remarks on this clone: An end of the junction differs from the germline gene, which may be a read error. The CDR3 here is CASSFEVQETQYF. Written as DNA, the CDR3 is TGTGCTAGCAGCTTCGAGGTTCAAGAGACCCAGTACTTC. The chain uses TRBV7-7 and TRBJ2-5; no definite D call. CDR1 and CDR2 (germline): SSHAT, FNYEAQ (reference sequence). This CDR3 is built from 13 residues.

This clone showed up just a few times. The sample has other DNA sequences that encode this CDR3 too. The chain is built from TRBV7-9 and TRBJ2-5; 12 nucleotides line up with TRBD2. Gene TRBJ2-7 matches the end of the DNA better, so the J call may be wrong. The CDR3 is 13 residues long. Germline V gene data show CDR1 as SEHNR and CDR2 as FQNEAQ (reference sequence). The CDR3 sequence: CASSELAGGEQYF. In nucleotides, the CDR3 is TGTGCCAGCAGCGAACTAGCGGGAGGCGAGCAGTACTTC.